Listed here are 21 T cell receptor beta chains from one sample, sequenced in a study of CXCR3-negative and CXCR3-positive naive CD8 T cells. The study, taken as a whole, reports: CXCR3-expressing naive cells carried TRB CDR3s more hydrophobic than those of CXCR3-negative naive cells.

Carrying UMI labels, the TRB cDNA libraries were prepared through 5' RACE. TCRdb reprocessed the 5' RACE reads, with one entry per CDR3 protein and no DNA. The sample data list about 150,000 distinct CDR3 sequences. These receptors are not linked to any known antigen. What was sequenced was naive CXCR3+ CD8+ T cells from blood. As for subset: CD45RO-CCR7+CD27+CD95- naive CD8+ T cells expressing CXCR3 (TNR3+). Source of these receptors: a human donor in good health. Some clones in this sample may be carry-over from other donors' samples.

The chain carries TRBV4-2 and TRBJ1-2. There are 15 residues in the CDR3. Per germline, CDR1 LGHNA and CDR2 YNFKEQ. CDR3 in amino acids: CASSQEQLPYYGYTF.

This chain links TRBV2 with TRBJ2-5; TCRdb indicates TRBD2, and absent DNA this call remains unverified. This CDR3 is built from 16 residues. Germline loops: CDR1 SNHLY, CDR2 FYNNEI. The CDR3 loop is CASTLPGLAEQETQYF.

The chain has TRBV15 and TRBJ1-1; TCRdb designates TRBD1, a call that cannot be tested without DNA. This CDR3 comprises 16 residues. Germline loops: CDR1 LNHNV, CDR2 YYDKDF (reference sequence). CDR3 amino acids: CATSRAGQGADTEAFF.

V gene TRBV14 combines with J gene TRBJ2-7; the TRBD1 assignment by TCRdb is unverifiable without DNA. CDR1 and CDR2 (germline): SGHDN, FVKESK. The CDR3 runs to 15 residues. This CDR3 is CASSQGLGPSYEQYF.

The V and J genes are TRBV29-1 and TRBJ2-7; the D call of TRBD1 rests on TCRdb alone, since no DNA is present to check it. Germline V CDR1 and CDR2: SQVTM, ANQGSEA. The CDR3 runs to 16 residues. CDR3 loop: CSVVTDAALVGGEQYF.

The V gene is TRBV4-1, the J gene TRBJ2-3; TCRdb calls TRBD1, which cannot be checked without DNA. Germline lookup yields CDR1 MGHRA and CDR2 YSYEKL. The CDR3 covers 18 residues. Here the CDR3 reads CASSPLQGQRTNTDTQYF.

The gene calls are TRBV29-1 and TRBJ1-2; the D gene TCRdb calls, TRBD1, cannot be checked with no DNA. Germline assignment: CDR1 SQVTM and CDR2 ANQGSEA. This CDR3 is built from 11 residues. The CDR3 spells CSGKTGDGYTF.

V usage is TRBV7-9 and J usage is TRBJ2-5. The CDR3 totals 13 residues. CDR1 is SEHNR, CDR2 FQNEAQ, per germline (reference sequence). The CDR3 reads CASSLRTQETQYF.

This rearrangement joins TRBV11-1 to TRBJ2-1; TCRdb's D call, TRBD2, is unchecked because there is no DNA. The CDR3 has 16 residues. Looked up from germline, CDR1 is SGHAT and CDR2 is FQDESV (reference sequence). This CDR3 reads CASSAPGTRGLGEQFF.

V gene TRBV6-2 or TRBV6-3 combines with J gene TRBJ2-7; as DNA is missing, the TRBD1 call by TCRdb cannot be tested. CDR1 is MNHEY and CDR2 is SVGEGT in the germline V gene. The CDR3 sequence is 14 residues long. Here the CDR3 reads CASSTGTGWDEQYF.

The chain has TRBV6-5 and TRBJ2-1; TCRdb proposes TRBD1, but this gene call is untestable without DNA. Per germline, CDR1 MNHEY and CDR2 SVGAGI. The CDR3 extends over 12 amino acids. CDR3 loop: CASSLQGSRQFF.

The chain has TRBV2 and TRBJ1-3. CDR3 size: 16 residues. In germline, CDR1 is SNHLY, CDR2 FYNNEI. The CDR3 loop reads CASRRNTGNSGNTIYF.

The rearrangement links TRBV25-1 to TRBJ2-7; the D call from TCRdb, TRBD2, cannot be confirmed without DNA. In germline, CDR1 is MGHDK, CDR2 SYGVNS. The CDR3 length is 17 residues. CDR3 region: CASSERTPLSAGYEQYF.

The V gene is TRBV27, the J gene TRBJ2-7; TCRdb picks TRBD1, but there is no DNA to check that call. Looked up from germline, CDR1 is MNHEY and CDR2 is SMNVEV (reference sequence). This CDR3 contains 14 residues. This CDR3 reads CASRPLDSIYEQYF.

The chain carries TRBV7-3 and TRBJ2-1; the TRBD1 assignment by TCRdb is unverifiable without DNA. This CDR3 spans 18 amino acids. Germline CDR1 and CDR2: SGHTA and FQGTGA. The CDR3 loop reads CASSFPPGQGIGGNEQFF.

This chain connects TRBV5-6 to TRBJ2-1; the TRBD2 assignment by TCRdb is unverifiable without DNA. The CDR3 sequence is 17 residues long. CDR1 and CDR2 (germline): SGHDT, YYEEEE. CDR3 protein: CASSSWTSGGLIDEQFF.

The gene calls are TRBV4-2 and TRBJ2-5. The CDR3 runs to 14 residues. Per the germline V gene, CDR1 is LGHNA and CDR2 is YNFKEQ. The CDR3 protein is CASSQEHERETQYF.

The CDR3 region is CSVAGTAGEQYF. The chain combines TRBV29-1 with TRBJ2-7; the TCRdb call, TRBD2, lacks DNA for checking. Germline loops: CDR1 SQVTM, CDR2 ANQGSEA. The CDR3 has 12 residues.

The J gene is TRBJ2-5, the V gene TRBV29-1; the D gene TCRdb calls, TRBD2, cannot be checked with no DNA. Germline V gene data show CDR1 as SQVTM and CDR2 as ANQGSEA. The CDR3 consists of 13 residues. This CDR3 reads CSVEGLAGETQYF. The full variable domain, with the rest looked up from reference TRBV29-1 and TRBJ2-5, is SAVISQKPSRDICQRGTSLTIQCQVDSQVTMMFWYRQQPGQSLTLIATANQGSEATYESGFVIDKFPISRPNLTFSTLTVSNMSPEDSSIYLCSVEGLAGETQYFGPGTRLLVL.

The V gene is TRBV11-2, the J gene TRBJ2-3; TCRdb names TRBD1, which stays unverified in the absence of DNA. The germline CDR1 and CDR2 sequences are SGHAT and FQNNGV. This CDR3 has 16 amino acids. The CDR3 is CASSFPRGQGFSAQYF.

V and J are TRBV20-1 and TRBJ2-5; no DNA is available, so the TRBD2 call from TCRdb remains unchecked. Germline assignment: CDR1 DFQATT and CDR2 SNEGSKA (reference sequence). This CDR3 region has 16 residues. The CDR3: CSATRWGLADQETQYF.